The text below deals with one T cell receptor beta chain. This entry belongs to a study of Ad26.COV2.S vaccination and SARS-CoV-2 variants. As for the study in general: Trial arm assignment for the donor was COV1001 Ad26.COV2.S.

V lost 4 bases, J lost 9 bases, and 17 bases lay in between. The CDR3 length is 15 residues. The germline V gene has CDR1 SGHKS and CDR2 YYEKEE (reference sequence). Treatment: approximately 18 received Ad26.COV2.S at low or high dose, single or two shots; 5 received placebo; per-sample allocation not given. Each sample was drawn 63 days after the first injection (of vaccine or placebo). Clones were sequenced by immunoSEQ multiplex PCR, and TCRdb holds only the in-frame ones, with some missing. The repertoire consists of 320,000 or so clones, with about 90% occurring once and the leading ten covering about 5%.

This sequence originates from a person aged 18 to 65 who received the Ad26.COV2.S COVID-19 vaccine or a placebo. Sequenced material: peripheral blood, taken in a trial of Ad26.COV2.S vaccine versus placebo. This chain links TRBV5-5 with TRBJ1-6, with D tentatively TRBD1 (5 bases). In nucleotides, the CDR3 is TGTGCCAGCAGCGGCACAGGTGGAGTGCTTTCACCCCTCCACTTT. This encodes CASSGTGGVLSPLHF. The complete variable domain, with remaining parts taken from reference TRBV5-5 and TRBJ1-6, reads DAGVTQSPTHLIKTRGQQVTLRCSPISGHKSVSWYQQVLGQGPQFIFQYYEKEERGRGNFPDRFSARQFPNYSSELNVNALLLGDSALYLCASSGTGGVLSPLHFGNGTRLTVT.